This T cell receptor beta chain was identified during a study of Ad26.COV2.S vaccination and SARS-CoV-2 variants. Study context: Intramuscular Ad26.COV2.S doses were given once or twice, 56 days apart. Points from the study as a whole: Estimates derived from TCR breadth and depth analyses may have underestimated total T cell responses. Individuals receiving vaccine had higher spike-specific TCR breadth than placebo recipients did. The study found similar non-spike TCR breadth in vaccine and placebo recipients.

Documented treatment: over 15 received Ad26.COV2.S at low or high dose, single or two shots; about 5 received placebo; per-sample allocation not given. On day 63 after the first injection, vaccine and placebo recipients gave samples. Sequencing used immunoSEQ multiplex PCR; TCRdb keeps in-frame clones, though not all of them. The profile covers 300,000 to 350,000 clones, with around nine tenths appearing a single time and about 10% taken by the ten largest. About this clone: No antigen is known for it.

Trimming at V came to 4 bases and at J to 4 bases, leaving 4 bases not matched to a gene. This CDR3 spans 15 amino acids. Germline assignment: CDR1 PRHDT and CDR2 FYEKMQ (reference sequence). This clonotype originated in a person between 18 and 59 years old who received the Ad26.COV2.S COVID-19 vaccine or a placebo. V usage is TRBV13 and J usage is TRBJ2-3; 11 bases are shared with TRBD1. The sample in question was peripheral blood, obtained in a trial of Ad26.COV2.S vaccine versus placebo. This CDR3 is CASSSDRGHADTQYF. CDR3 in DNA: TGTGCCAGCAGCTCGGACAGGGGGCATGCAGATACGCAGTATTTT.